One sample yielded the 18 T cell receptor beta chains listed below, sequenced in a study of blood T cell repertoires in COVID-19. Measured with immunoSEQ multiplex PCR; TCRdb has only the in-frame clones, and not every one. The repertoire holds around 170,000 clones, with about 83% as singletons. The material sequenced was PBMCs or T cells enriched from blood (not recorded which). These receptors all come from a woman aged 25 to 45 who had recovered from COVID-19.

This clone appeared a single time. The rearrangement joins TRBV3-1 (or the pseudogene TRBV3-2) to TRBJ2-1, with 15 positions matching TRBD2. This CDR3 has 17 amino acids. J lost 6 bases, V lost 1 base, and 4 bases had no gene match. Germline V gene sequence: CDR1 LGHDT, CDR2 YNNKEL (reference sequence). The CDR3 DNA is TGTGCCAGCAGCCAAGGGAGGACTAGCGGGAGGGCCAATGAGCAGTTCTTC. Protein: CASSQGRTSGRANEQFF.

This clone appeared a single time. The V call is TRBV21-1, the J call TRBJ2-7; TRBD1, the table's D call, was not compared with the DNA. TRBV21-1 is listed as a pseudogene. CDR3 length: 17 amino acids. CDR3 nucleotides: TGTGCCAGCAGCAAACTCCGCGGCAGGGAAAGCTCCTACGAGCAGTACTTC. Its translation: CASSKLRGRESSYEQYF.

The gene calls are TRBV7-3 and TRBJ2-2; a weak D match, TRBD2 (6 bases). In germline, CDR1 is SGHTA, CDR2 FQGTGA. The CDR3 is 14 residues long. V was cut by 5 bases and J by 6 bases, with 13 bases left in between. In DNA, the CDR3 is TGTGCCAGCAGCCGCGGGGACGGTGCCGGGGAGCTGTTTTTT. Its translation: CASSRGDGAGELFF.

This chain links TRBV6-5 with TRBJ1-1; no definite D call. This CDR3 has 14 amino acids. V was pared by 4 bases and J by 13 bases, with 22 bases between. The germline V gene encodes CDR1 MNHEY and CDR2 SVGAGI. DNA of the CDR3: TGTGCCAGCAGTTTGCACGAGGGATCACTGAAGCTTTTCTTT. Its protein product is CASSLHEGSLKLFF.

The V and J genes are TRBV5-1 and TRBJ1-5, with unresolved D. The germline V gene has CDR1 SGHRS and CDR2 YFSETQ. The CDR3 consists of 14 residues. Trimming stripped 5 bases from V and 0 bases from J, with 9 bases between. Written as DNA, the CDR3 is TGCGCCAGCAGTTTAGAGGGTAGCAATCAGCCCCAGCATTTT. Translated, it gives CASSLEGSNQPQHF. Together with reference TRBV5-1 and TRBJ1-5, the CDR3 gives the full variable domain: KAGVTQTPRYLIKTRGQQVTLSCSPISGHRSVSWYQQTPGQGLQFLFEYFSETQRNKGNFPGRFSGRQFSNSRSEMNVSTLELGDSALYLCASSLEGSNQPQHFGDGTRLSIL.

In this sample, this clone turned up a few times. The CDR3 is CASSQDRPEYGYTF. The DNA of the CDR3 is TGCGCCAGCAGCCAGGACAGACCTGAGTATGGCTACACCTTC. The J gene is TRBJ1-2, the V gene TRBV5-1, with D maybe TRBD1 (6 bases). Trimming shortened V by 4 bases and J by 5 bases, and 15 bases separated the two germline ends. CDR1 and CDR2 (germline): SGHRS, YFSETQ. This CDR3 comprises 14 residues.

V is TRBV3-1 (or the pseudogene TRBV3-2) and J is TRBJ1-2, with D perhaps matching TRBD1 (6 bases). In germline, CDR1 is LGHDT, CDR2 YNNKEL (reference sequence). Deletions cut 4 bases from V and 2 bases from J, with 11 bases between. The CDR3 covers 14 residues. The CDR3 nucleotides read TGTGCCAGCAGCCGGGACATGAAAAACTATGGCTACACCTTC. The encoded protein is CASSRDMKNYGYTF.

This clone was found a few times. This chain uses TRBV15 with TRBJ1-4, with a weak D call TRBD1 (6 bases). The germline gives CDR1 LNHNV, CDR2 YYDKDF (reference sequence). There are 15 residues in the CDR3. The germline V and J ends were trimmed by 1 base and 15 bases, with 21 bases remaining between them. The CDR3 reads CATSRGDTVVPGVFF. In DNA form, the CDR3 reads TGTGCCACCAGCAGAGGGGACACCGTGGTGCCAGGGGTGTTTTTT.

The chain uses TRBV28 and TRBJ1-2, with TRBD1 matching 7 bases. Germline values: CDR1 MDHEN, CDR2 SYDVKM. V lost 6 bases to trimming and J lost 8 bases; unmatched junction nucleotides: 15. This CDR3 is built from 15 residues. The CDR3 region is CASSPSAQGGYGYTF. Written as DNA, the CDR3 is TGTGCCAGCAGCCCTTCCGCTCAGGGGGGTTACGGCTACACCTTC.

This clone was detected once. The chain joins TRBV9 to TRBJ1-6; 10 positions agree with TRBD1. After removal of 1 base from V and 7 bases from J, the junction contained 2 bases not matched to a gene. The V gene's germline CDR1 is SGDLS and CDR2 YYNGEE. This CDR3 is built from 15 residues. CDR3 sequence reads: CASSVTGQGNSPLHF. In DNA, the CDR3 is TGTGCCAGCAGCGTAACGGGACAGGGGAATTCACCCCTCCACTTT.

This clone was seen a single time. V gene TRBV5-1 combines with J gene TRBJ2-2; TRBD1 matches 11 bases. Germline CDR1 reads SGHRS; CDR2 reads YFSETQ. With 4 bases clipped from V and 5 bases from J, the junction kept 10 bases outside the gene matches. The CDR3 totals 17 residues. DNA of the CDR3: TGCGCCAGCAGCCTTGGGATCGGGACAGGGGGTACCGGGGAGCTGTTTTTT. Protein product: CASSLGIGTGGTGELFF.

V usage is TRBV7-3 and J usage is TRBJ1-1, with no clear D. Trimming cost V 3 bases and J 1 base, with 6 bases left between them. The CDR3 runs to 13 residues. Germline V gives CDR1 SGHTA, CDR2 FQGTGA. The CDR3, as DNA: TGTGCCAGCAGCTTCACAGAGAACACTGAAGCTTTCTTT. It specifies CASSFTENTEAFF.

This chain uses TRBV4-1 with TRBJ2-7, with TRBD2 matching 8 bases. The CDR3 spans 16 residues. V was pared by 4 bases and J by 3 bases, with 11 bases of the junction left unmatched. The germline CDR1 and CDR2 sequences are MGHRA and YSYEKL. The chain's CDR3 is CASSPTAGEGYYEQYF. CDR3 in DNA: TGCGCCAGCAGCCCAACAGCGGGAGAGGGATACTACGAGCAGTACTTC.

V gene TRBV7-8 combines with J gene TRBJ1-1; D gene ambiguous. This CDR3 is built from 14 residues. Germline V lookup: CDR1 SGHVS, CDR2 FQNEAQ. The V gene lost 5 bases and the J gene lost 5 bases, with 15 bases spanning the gap. In DNA form, the CDR3 reads TGTGCCAGCAGCCGAACATCCTGGAGGACTGAAGCTTTCTTT. It yields the protein CASSRTSWRTEAFF.

The V and J genes are TRBV6-5 and TRBJ2-5; tentatively, D is TRBD2 (6 bases). The CDR3 has 15 amino acids. Germline V gives CDR1 MNHEY, CDR2 SVGAGI. Trimming pared 5 bases from V and 3 bases from J, leaving 16 bases between. CDR3 loop: CASSTRDWGEETQYF. As DNA, the CDR3 is TGTGCCAGCAGTACCAGGGATTGGGGGGAAGAGACCCAGTACTTC.

This sequence joins TRBV19 and TRBJ2-1; 9 positions agree with TRBD1. This CDR3 spans 17 amino acids. The trim removed 5 bases at V and 3 bases at J, leaving 11 bases unmatched. Germline V CDR1 and CDR2: LNHDA, SQIVND (reference sequence). CDR3 loop: CASSSAGWTGDYNEQFF. CDR3 coding DNA: TGTGCCAGTAGTTCCGCCGGGTGGACAGGGGACTACAATGAGCAGTTCTTC.

The chain has TRBV28 and TRBJ2-3; 8 nucleotides align to TRBD1. Germline lookup yields CDR1 MDHEN and CDR2 SYDVKM. The CDR3 runs to 16 residues. Trimming took 4 bases from V and 3 from J; bases not matched to a gene: 9. Written as DNA, the CDR3 is TGTGCCAGCAGTTACCGGACAGGGAGCACGACAGATACGCAGTATTTT. This gives the protein CASSYRTGSTTDTQYF. The whole variable domain, filled in from reference TRBV28 and TRBJ2-3, reads DVKVTQSSRYLVKRTGEKVFLECVQDMDHENMFWYRQDPGLGLRLIYFSYDVKMKEKGDIPEGYSVSREKKERFSLILESASTNQTSMYLCASSYRTGSTTDTQYFGPGTRLTVL.

CDR3 bases: TGCGCCAGGTGGAGGCAGGATGGGATCGACACCATATATTTT. Protein product: CARWRQDGIDTIYF. The chain combines TRBV5-1 with TRBJ1-3, with D unclear. V gave up 8 bases and J gave up 8 bases, with 20 bases separating them. Germline CDR1 is SGHRS and CDR2 is YFSETQ. There are 14 residues in the CDR3.